This T cell receptor beta chain was documented in a study of cytomegalovirus exposure and HLA in healthy donors. With 60 Vbeta and 13 Jbeta primers, the PCR was carried out. Assay: immunoSEQ multiplex PCR; the TCRdb copy retains only in-frame clones and omits some. The sample lists around 130,000 clones, around four fifths seen once, with approximately 2.1% in the top ten. This clone was detected only a few times. The antigen is not known. General study findings and limits: The listing of 150 to 200 TCR beta chains classed them as cytomegalovirus-associated.

Germline-derived CDR1 and CDR2 are SGHRS and YFSETQ. The germline V and J ends were trimmed by 0 bases and 6 bases, with 12 bases remaining between them. The CDR3 is made up of 14 amino acids. This rearrangement joins TRBV5-1 to TRBJ1-2; D possibly corresponds to TRBD1 (5 bases). Sequenced material: PBMCs. The TCR sequence derives from a woman aged 40 to 50 in good health and CMV-seropositive. The CDR3 here is CASSLGGAGNGYTF. The CDR3 DNA reads as TGCGCCAGCAGCTTGGGGGGCGCCGGAAATGGCTACACCTTC.